The subject of this entry is one TCR beta chain. The sort gate was single viable CD3+CD4+CD8-CD45RO+ cells for memory CD4+ T cells. There are 15 residues in the CDR3. Trimming pared 0 bases from V and 2 bases from J, leaving 10 bases between. Per germline, CDR1 LGHNA and CDR2 YSLEER. The record originates from a study of memory CD4+ T cells and cytomegalovirus serostatus. Study-level background: This sample comes from healthy Belgian adults, about 10 CMV seropositive, 20 to 25 seronegative.

Some clones are missing from TCRdb's copy, which holds only in-frame ones; the method was immunoSEQ multiplex PCR. The sample lists tens of thousands of clones, just under 80% occurring once. This TCR was sampled from an adult in good health and CMV-seronegative. Sequenced material: memory CD4+ T cells from blood. The chain joins TRBV4-3 to TRBJ2-5; D might be TRBD1 (5 bases). CDR3 region: CASSQDWAGQETQYF. The CDR3 bases are TGCGCCAGCAGCCAAGATTGGGCAGGGCAAGAGACCCAGTACTTC.